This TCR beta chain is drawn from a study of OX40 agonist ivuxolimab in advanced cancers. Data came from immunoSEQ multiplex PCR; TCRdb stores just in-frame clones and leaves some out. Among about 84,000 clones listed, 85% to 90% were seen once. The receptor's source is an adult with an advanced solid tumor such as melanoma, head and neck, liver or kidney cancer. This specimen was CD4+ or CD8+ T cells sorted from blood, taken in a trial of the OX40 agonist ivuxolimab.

The CDR3 region is CASSGWRGATGELFF. The CDR3 DNA reads TGTGCCAGCAGCGGATGGCGGGGGGCTACCGGGGAGCTGTTTTTT. The chain couples TRBV9 to TRBJ2-2, with TRBD2 matching 8 bases. Germline V CDR1 and CDR2: SGDLS, YYNGEE. The CDR3 is made up of 15 amino acids. With V trimmed by 3 bases and J by 5 bases, 6 bases remained unmatched.